The sample holds a few counts of the clone carrying this T cell receptor (beta chain). Its specificity is unknown. The sample belongs to a study of T cell repertoires in cytomegalovirus infection. The overall study: Matching HLA type and CMV infection were both indicated by public TCR beta signatures. Study findings and constraints: Carriers of CMV plus the relevant HLA were identified by cumulative public TCR beta family frequency. Clonotypes of TCR beta that were HLA-C-restricted and CMV-specific dominated the ex vivo response.

The CDR3 length is 19 residues. CDR1 is SGHTA, CDR2 FQGNSA, per germline. V lost 5 bases and J lost 0; bases outside the gene matches: 15. TCRdb reprocessed the reads via MiXCR and lists one record per CDR3 protein. The sample has about 180,000 distinct CDR3 sequences; 17% are singletons. The gene calls are TRBV7-2 and TRBJ2-3; 9 bases are shared with TRBD1. The TCR comes from a human donor in good health (CMV status not recorded). Some clones in this sample may be carry-over from other donors' samples. The sequenced sample was CD8+ T cells from PBMCs. The CDR3 region has the DNA TGTGCCAGCAGCCAGGCACAGGGGGCCCTCTTTGTGAGCACAGATACGCAGTATTTT. Its protein product is CASSQAQGALFVSTDTQYF.